This entry describes one TCR beta chain. The data were obtained in a study of T cell repertoires in cytomegalovirus infection. Study information: Based on public TCR beta signatures, there were indications of CMV infection and of a matching HLA type.

In TCRdb, the reads were re-called with MiXCR into one record per CDR3 protein. The sample has a few hundred thousand distinct CDR3 sequences; 17% are singletons. The sequenced sample was PBMCs. This receptor was taken from a human donor in good health (CMV status not recorded). Some clones in this sample may be carry-over from other donors' samples.

The CDR3 loop is CASSLLSYSGNTIYF. The DNA for the CDR3 is TGTGCCAGCAGCTTACTTTCTTACTCTGGAAACACCATATATTTT. This sequence joins TRBV5-8 and TRBJ1-3; no clear D gene. The germline V gene has CDR1 SGHTS and CDR2 YDEGEE. The CDR3 totals 15 residues. The V and J ends lost 2 bases and 0 bases respectively, with 9 bases between them.